A selection of T cell receptor beta chains follows, all from one sample in a study of blood T cells in healthy people across ages. In TCRdb, the 5' RACE reads were re-called with MiXCR into one record per CDR3 protein. The table includes about 640,000 distinct CDR3 sequences, 45% to 65% detected once. What was sequenced was blood. These receptors originate from a man in his sixties in good health. Each CDR3 is given with its conserved first and last residue. The D gene is left open where the match is weak. Not every row has a clone size; where given, it reads once, few, many or a size class.

once	TRBD2	TRBV28	TRBJ2-1	CASSLGTSGGSEQFF	TGTGCCAGCAGTCTTGGGACTAGCGGGGGCAGTGAGCAGTTCTTC
few	-	TRBV20-1	TRBJ2-5	CSARGPGAGTQYF	TGCAGTGCTAGAGGCCCGGGGGCAGGGACCCAGTACTTC
-	-	TRBV29-1	TRBJ2-1	CSVELGTGVYEQFF	TGCAGCGTTGAGTTAGGGACGGGGGTCTATGAGCAGTTCTTC
-	-	TRBV3-1	TRBJ2-7	CASSQVVGAEQYF	TGTGCCAGCAGCCAAGTGGTCGGGGCCGAGCAGTACTTC
few	-	TRBV4-1	TRBJ2-5	CASSQRHGQETQYF	TGCGCCAGCAGCCAAAGACACGGACAAGAGACCCAGTACTTC
few	-	TRBV9	TRBJ1-2	CASSGAPTGGTQGYTF	TGTGCCAGCAGCGGGGCCCCAACTGGGGGGACCCAAGGCTACACCTTC
-	TRBD1	TRBV6-2/TRBV6-3	TRBJ2-7	CASKMTGLGNEQYF	TGTGCCAGCAAAATGACAGGGTTAGGCAACGAGCAGTACTTC
-	TRBD2	TRBV12-3/TRBV12-4	TRBJ2-2	CASRPWTSGGATGELFF	TGTGCCAGCAGACCATGGACTAGCGGGGGGGCCACCGGGGAGCTGTTTTTT
-	-	TRBV15	TRBJ1-5	CATSRVKEPQHF	TGTGCCACCAGCAGGGTGAAAGAGCCCCAGCATTTT
few	-	TRBV10-2	TRBJ2-7	CASSETRTVPYEQYF	TGCGCCAGCAGTGAGACGCGAACAGTCCCCTACGAGCAGTACTTC
-	-	TRBV4-2	TRBJ1-2	CASSQDDQGSGYTF	TGTGCCAGCAGCCAAGATGACCAGGGGAGTGGCTACACCTTC
-	-	TRBV6-6	TRBJ1-4	CASSYGGASNEKLFF	TGTGCCAGCAGTTATGGGGGCGCCAGTAATGAAAAACTGTTTTTT
-	TRBD2	TRBV9	TRBJ2-3	CASRQSGGAPDTQYF	TGTGCCAGCAGGCAAAGCGGGGGGGCCCCAGATACGCAGTATTTT
-	-	TRBV10-1	TRBJ2-1	CASSAGLDEQFF	TGCGCCAGCAGTGCAGGGTTGGATGAGCAGTTCTTC
-	-	TRBV2	TRBJ1-2	CASSVGQTMGGYTF	TGTGCCAGCAGCGTGGGACAAACCATGGGCGGCTACACCTTC
-	-	TRBV18	TRBJ2-3	CASSYPRTGRSTDTQYF	TGTGCCAGCTCATACCCCCGCACAGGGCGTAGCACAGATACGCAGTATTTT
once	-	TRBV25-1	TRBJ1-1	CASSEDPGRGNTEAFF	TGTGCCAGCAGTGAAGACCCGGGGAGGGGAAACACTGAAGCTTTCTTT
-	TRBD2	TRBV5-1	TRBJ2-1	CASSLAGGATYNEQFF	TGCGCCAGCAGCTTGGCCGGGGGGGCTACCTACAATGAGCAGTTCTTC
-	-	TRBV18	TRBJ1-4	CASSPPPSGGREKLFF	TGTGCCAGCTCACCACCACCATCAGGTGGCAGGGAAAAACTGTTTTTT
-	-	TRBV4-1	TRBJ1-1	CASSFGAGTAFF	TGCGCCAGCAGCTTTGGGGCAGGTACAGCTTTCTTT
-	-	TRBV6-1	TRBJ2-2	CASSAARNTGELFF	TGTGCCAGCAGTGCTGCCCGGAACACCGGGGAGCTGTTTTTT
-	TRBD1	TRBV5-1	TRBJ2-2	CASSWTGHTGELFF	TGCGCCAGCAGCTGGACAGGGCACACCGGGGAGCTGTTTTTT
-	TRBD1	TRBV29-1	TRBJ1-1	CSVTRGRGTEAFF	TGCAGCGTTACCAGGGGGCGTGGGACTGAAGCTTTCTTT
-	TRBD1	TRBV29-1	TRBJ2-5	CSVNRGETQYF	TGCAGCGTCAACAGGGGGGAGACCCAGTACTTC
many	-	TRBV11-1	TRBJ2-1	CASNGLARGDEQFF	TGTGCCAGCAATGGGCTAGCTCGGGGCGATGAGCAGTTCTTC
-	TRBD1	TRBV29-1	TRBJ2-1	CSVGAGGQETQFF	TGCAGCGTTGGAGCAGGGGGCCAAGAGACCCAGTTCTTC
-	-	TRBV3-1	TRBJ2-5	CASTLRGDGEETQYF	TGTGCCAGCACCCTCAGGGGGGACGGGGAAGAGACCCAGTACTTC
-	TRBD2	TRBV20-1	TRBJ2-7	CSAPRSGGVIGEQYF	TGCAGTGCACCCCGGAGCGGGGGGGTTATTGGCGAGCAGTACTTC
-	-	TRBV7-2	TRBJ2-5	CASSFYRQPQETQYF	TGTGCCAGCAGCTTCTATCGGCAACCTCAAGAGACCCAGTACTTC